Below are 31 T cell receptor beta chains sequenced from a single sample in a study of patients and donors after allogeneic stem cell transplantation. TCRdb reprocessed the RT-PCR reads via MiXCR and lists one record per CDR3 protein. The sample yields hundreds of thousands of distinct CDR3 sequences, 16% seen once. The source material was blood, either unsorted or a sorted T cell fraction (not recorded which). The origin of the receptors is a human donor who was either an allogeneic HSCT recipient or a stem cell or donor lymphocyte infusion donor (not recorded which). It is not recorded whose cells these are; they may come from a transplant donor.

The sample holds many counts of this clonotype. The CDR3 DNA reads TGCGCCAGCAGCCATAGAGCAGGGCCGGCCGGGGAGCTGTTTTTT. Translated, it gives CASSHRAGPAGELFF. J is TRBJ2-2 and V is TRBV4-3; a possible D gene is TRBD1 (5 bases). The CDR3 is 15 amino acids. Trimming shortened V by 3 bases and J by 6 bases, and 14 bases separated the two germline ends. Germline loops: CDR1 LGHNA, CDR2 YSLEER.

The CDR3 bases are TGTGCCAGCAGGACCCGCTCGGGTCTCGGCGAGCAGTACTTC. Protein product: CASRTRSGLGEQYF. V gene TRBV6-1 combines with J gene TRBJ2-7, with D hard to call. V lost 6 bases and J lost 6, with 18 bases in between. Germline CDR1 reads MNHNS; CDR2 reads SASEGT. The CDR3 totals 14 residues.

This clonotype showed up just a few times. The chain is built from TRBV7-3 and TRBJ2-3, with D perhaps TRBD2 (5 bases). The CDR3 extends over 13 amino acids. Germline assignment: CDR1 SGHTA and CDR2 FQGTGA. V was trimmed by 3 bases and J by 2 bases, leaving 6 bases between them. The CDR3 here is CASSFGNTDTQYF. The DNA of the CDR3 is TGTGCCAGCAGCTTCGGGAACACAGATACGCAGTATTTT.

The chain links TRBV6-1 to TRBJ1-6, with D maybe TRBD1 (6 bases). The CDR3 is 16 amino acids. Germline V gene lookup returns CDR1 MNHNS and CDR2 SASEGT. Trimming cost V 0 bases and J 6 bases, with 12 bases left between them. The CDR3 region is CASSEAVGGRNSPLHF. CDR3 coding DNA: TGTGCCAGCAGTGAAGCTGTGGGGGGCCGTAATTCACCCCTCCACTTT.

This clonotype appeared a few times. CDR3 DNA: TGTGCCAGCAGCTTAGCGTCTGTGTCAGATACGCAGTATTTT. It codes for CASSLASVSDTQYF. This chain links TRBV7-2 with TRBJ2-3; the D is unclear. The CDR3 is 14 amino acids. V lost 0 bases to trimming and J lost 4 bases, with 8 bases between them. CDR1 and CDR2 from the germline V gene are SGHTA and FQGNSA.

V usage is TRBV25-1 and J usage is TRBJ2-7, with D perhaps assigned TRBD1 or TRBD2 (6 bases each). Germline values: CDR1 MGHDK, CDR2 SYGVNS. CDR3 size: 14 residues. Trimming cost V 4 bases and J 4 bases, with 14 bases left between them. This CDR3 reads CASSAIRGAYEQYF. DNA for the CDR3: TGTGCCAGCAGTGCTATAAGGGGGGCTTACGAGCAGTACTTC.

The chain has TRBV5-1 and TRBJ2-7; 8 bases agree with TRBD1. Germline CDR1 SGHRS, CDR2 YFSETQ. The CDR3 is 16 residues long. V dropped 6 bases and J dropped 2; count of bases not matched to a gene: 13. The CDR3 bases are TGCGCCAGCACGACAAACCCGACAGGGGACCCCTACGAGCAGTACTTC. It codes for CASTTNPTGDPYEQYF.

This clonotype was observed a few times. The gene calls are TRBV5-1 and TRBJ1-1; unclear D gene. V shed 2 bases and J shed 4 bases, with 15 bases lying between them. The CDR3 extends over 15 amino acids. Germline V gene lookup returns CDR1 SGHRS and CDR2 YFSETQ. Written as DNA, the CDR3 is TGCGCCAGCAGCTTTATCCAGCACTCGGGCACTGAAGCTTTCTTT. Translated, it gives CASSFIQHSGTEAFF.

This clonotype was counted only a few times. The rearrangement uses TRBV4-1 and TRBJ1-1; D call uncertain. CDR3 length equals 14 residues. Trimming left V 4 bases short and J 4 bases short, with 13 bases between. Germline-derived CDR1 and CDR2 are MGHRA and YSYEKL. DNA for the CDR3: TGCGCCAGCAGCCCCCTCGGCAAAGGCACTGAAGCTTTCTTT. Protein sequence: CASSPLGKGTEAFF.

This clonotype was seen a few times. The V call is TRBV20-1, the J call TRBJ1-2, with D perhaps TRBD1 (6 bases). CDR1 and CDR2 (germline): DFQATT, SNEGSKA (reference sequence). The V gene lost 3 bases and the J gene lost 4 bases, with 9 bases spanning the gap. The CDR3 has 12 residues. The CDR3 DNA sequence: TGCAGTGCTAGTCAGGGGACCTATGGCTACACCTTC. It specifies CSASQGTYGYTF.

The gene calls are TRBV20-1 and TRBJ2-3, with D possibly being TRBD1 (5 bases). Trimming removed 6 bases from V and 5 bases from J, with 12 bases in between. Germline loops: CDR1 DFQATT, CDR2 SNEGSKA (reference sequence). The CDR3 has 12 amino acids. CDR3 coding DNA: TGCAGTGCCATATGGGGCATAGATACGCAGTATTTT. Residues: CSAIWGIDTQYF.

This clonotype was counted a single time. The chain couples TRBV2 to TRBJ2-3, with 8 bases identical to TRBD2. The trim removed 3 bases at V and 2 bases at J, leaving 10 bases unmatched. Germline loops: CDR1 SNHLY, CDR2 FYNNEI. This CDR3 is built from 17 residues. The CDR3, as DNA: TGTGCCAGCAGTGACCCCGGGACTAGATCTTACACAGATACGCAGTATTTT. This codes for CASSDPGTRSYTDTQYF. The whole variable domain, filled in from reference TRBV2 and TRBJ2-3, reads EPEVTQTPSHQVTQMGQEVILRCVPISNHLYFYWYRQILGQKVEFLVSFYNNEISEKSEIFDDQFSVERPDGSNFTLKIRSTKLEDSAMYFCASSDPGTRSYTDTQYFGPGTRLTVL.

This clonotype was counted at least ten times. J is TRBJ1-1 and V is TRBV24-1; D call uncertain. CDR3 length: 11 amino acids. The ends were cut back, 4 bases at V and 1 base at J, with 0 bases in the middle. CDR1 and CDR2 from the germline V gene are KGHDR and SFDVKD. The CDR3 protein is CATSENTEAFF. Here the CDR3 DNA reads TGTGCCACCAGTGAGAACACTGAAGCTTTCTTT.

This chain uses TRBV6-5 with TRBJ1-2; weak D call: TRBD1 (6 bases). Deletions cut 2 bases from V and 0 bases from J, with 22 bases between. The CDR3 spans 19 residues. Germline V gives CDR1 MNHEY, CDR2 SVGAGI. The CDR3 sequence: CASSYTTWDTNGANYGYTF. The CDR3 DNA sequence: TGTGCCAGCAGTTACACAACTTGGGACACTAACGGAGCTAACTATGGCTACACCTTC.

A few counts support this clonotype. The CDR3 region has the DNA TGTGCCAGCAGCTCGCCCATTCCGGGACAGGACTATGGCTACACCTTC. Translation gives CASSSPIPGQDYGYTF. The chain couples TRBV7-8 to TRBJ1-2; 8 nucleotides line up with TRBD1. Per the germline V gene, CDR1 is SGHVS and CDR2 is FQNEAQ. Unmatched junction bases numbered 10, after V lost 4 bases and J lost 3 bases. CDR3 length: 16 amino acids.

In its sample, this clonotype was seen many times. V and J are TRBV20-1 and TRBJ1-2; D call uncertain. V was trimmed by 5 bases and J by 7 bases, leaving 11 bases between them. This CDR3 spans 11 amino acids. Germline lookup yields CDR1 DFQATT and CDR2 SNEGSKA (reference sequence). CDR3 bases: TGCAGTGCTGCTCAAGTGGGTGGCTACACCTTC. Encoded protein: CSAAQVGGYTF.

The genes are TRBV5-1 and TRBJ2-7, with D unclear. Germline CDR1 is SGHRS and CDR2 is YFSETQ. The CDR3 is made up of 13 amino acids. Trimming stripped 0 bases from V and 5 bases from J, with 9 bases between. CDR3 sequence reads: CASSLGLINEQYF. In nucleotides, the CDR3 is TGCGCCAGCAGCTTGGGTCTTATAAACGAGCAGTACTTC.

This clonotype was counted a few times. CDR3 sequence (DNA): TGTGCCAGTAGTATAACCTTCGAAGCTTTCTTT. This codes for CASSITFEAFF. This rearrangement joins TRBV19 to TRBJ1-1; D not resolved. The CDR3 has 11 residues. Trimming removed 2 bases at V and 8 bases at J, with 6 bases between. CDR1 and CDR2 from the germline V gene are LNHDA and SQIVND (reference sequence).

The V and J genes are TRBV30 and TRBJ2-1; TRBD1 matches at 7 bases. V lost 6 bases to trimming and J lost 4 bases; unmatched junction nucleotides: 12. This CDR3 comprises 15 residues. Per germline, CDR1 GTSNPN and CDR2 SVGIG (reference sequence). CDR3 amino acids: CACPGRQGIYNEQFF. In DNA, the CDR3 is TGTGCCTGTCCTGGACGACAGGGAATATACAATGAGCAGTTCTTC.

The chain joins TRBV7-9 to TRBJ1-2; a possible D gene is TRBD1 (5 bases). The CDR3 loop spans 13 amino acids. Trimming left V 2 bases short and J 8 bases short, with 12 bases between. Germline-derived CDR1 and CDR2 are SEHNR and FQNEAQ (reference sequence). This chain's CDR3 is CASSLSGARGYTF. The CDR3, as DNA: TGTGCCAGCAGCTTATCCGGGGCGAGGGGCTACACCTTC.

The gene calls are TRBV5-6 and TRBJ2-7, with D perhaps TRBD1 (6 bases). V lost 3 bases and J 0 bases, leaving 13 bases between the germline ends. The germline CDR1 and CDR2 sequences are SGHDT and YYEEEE. The CDR3 totals 15 residues. The CDR3 loop reads CASSWGQGPSYEQYF. DNA for the CDR3: TGTGCCAGCAGCTGGGGGCAGGGACCCTCCTACGAGCAGTACTTC.

Points on this clonotype: No DNA is shown, since the ends of the CDR3 on it are uncertain; the CDR3 is the one TCRdb lists. The chain employs TRBV6-5 and TRBJ2-7; TRBD2, the D gene given by the table, was not confirmed from the DNA. Germline CDR1 reads MNHEY; CDR2 reads SVGAGI. From its first to its last residue, the CDR3 has 16 amino acids. CDR3: CASSYFGPQFLYEQYF.

The genes are TRBV6-1 and TRBJ2-1; possibly TRBD1 for D (6 bases). V gave up 5 bases and J gave up 6 bases, with 14 bases separating them. The CDR3 covers 14 residues. Germline V gene sequence: CDR1 MNHNS, CDR2 SASEGT. In nucleotides, the CDR3 is TGTGCCAGCAGTCCCCGGACAGTAAGCAATGAGCAGTTCTTC. It is translated as CASSPRTVSNEQFF.

The chain links TRBV7-9 to TRBJ2-3; 8 bases agree with TRBD1. CDR3 length: 15 residues. Germline V lookup: CDR1 SEHNR, CDR2 FQNEAQ (reference sequence). Germline trimming cut 5 bases from V and 0 bases from J; bases unmatched to any gene: 4. DNA for the CDR3: TGTGCCAGCAGCACCGGACAGGGTAGCACAGATACGCAGTATTTT. This translates into CASSTGQGSTDTQYF. The variable domain in full, completed from reference TRBV7-9 and TRBJ2-3, reads DTGVSQNPRHKITKRGQNVTFRCDPISEHNRLYWYRQTLGQGPEFLTYFQNEAQLEKSRLLSDRFSAERPKGSFSTLEIQRTEQGDSAMYLCASSTGQGSTDTQYFGPGTRLTVL.

This clonotype came up many times. V is TRBV24-1 and J is TRBJ2-1; D ambiguous. CDR3 size: 14 residues. Trimming removed 3 bases from V and 11 bases from J, with 16 bases in between. Germline CDR1 KGHDR, CDR2 SFDVKD. CDR3 region: CATSDHQQNRQQFF. The CDR3 region has the DNA TGTGCCACCAGTGATCATCAACAAAATCGGCAGCAGTTCTTC.

The table lists this clonotype with many counts. V is TRBV5-1 and J is TRBJ2-5, with D perhaps matching TRBD1 (7 bases). This CDR3 comprises 14 residues. Trimming removed 2 bases from V and 5 bases from J, with 13 bases in between. The V gene's germline CDR1 is SGHRS and CDR2 YFSETQ. This chain's CDR3 is CASSLGGSGETQYF. The DNA of the CDR3 is TGCGCCAGCAGCTTAGGGGGCAGCGGGGAGACCCAGTACTTC.

The CDR3 DNA reads TGTGCCAGCAGCCACGACATTTATAGCAATCAGCCCCAGCATTTT. It is translated as CASSHDIYSNQPQHF. The chain carries TRBV14 and TRBJ1-5; D gene unclear. The CDR3 length is 15 residues. With 3 bases removed from V and 0 bases from J, the gap between germline ends came to 9 bases. Per the germline V gene, CDR1 is SGHDN and CDR2 is FVKESK.

This clonotype was counted only a few times. The rearrangement links TRBV7-9 to TRBJ1-1; 9 bases fit TRBD1. CDR3 length equals 14 residues. Germline V gene data show CDR1 as SEHNR and CDR2 as FQNEAQ (reference sequence). The V gene end was trimmed by 6 bases and the J gene end by 4 bases; junction bases not matched to a gene: 6. The CDR3 reads CASRQGAGGTEAFF. CDR3 bases: TGTGCCAGCAGACAGGGGGCAGGGGGCACTGAAGCTTTCTTT.

This clonotype appeared a few times. This chain joins TRBV6-2 or TRBV6-3 and TRBJ1-2; D may be TRBD1 (6 bases). The CDR3 is 15 amino acids. The V and J ends lost 6 bases and 5 bases respectively, with 19 bases between them. Per the germline V gene, CDR1 is MNHEY and CDR2 is SVGEGT. For the CDR3, the DNA is TGTGCCAGCAGGAAAACCTTCGGGACACCATATGGCTACACCTTC. This translates into CASRKTFGTPYGYTF.

The V gene is TRBV2, the J gene TRBJ2-1; 12 bases match TRBD2. Germline CDR1 and CDR2: SNHLY and FYNNEI. The CDR3 covers 16 residues. The V gene end was trimmed by 2 bases and the J gene end by 5 bases; junction bases not matched to a gene: 4. CDR3 DNA: TGTGCCAGCAGTGAATCGACTAGCGGGAGTCACAATGAGCAGTTCTTC. It encodes CASSESTSGSHNEQFF.

This clonotype was counted only a few times. The rearrangement links TRBV6-1 to TRBJ1-1; the D gene is possibly TRBD1 (6 bases). This CDR3 is 17 amino acids long. Germline-derived CDR1 and CDR2 are MNHNS and SASEGT. Between the trimmed V and J ends, which lost 6 bases and 4 bases, there was a span of 24 bases. CDR3 amino acids: CASSHLRWTALGTEAFF. In DNA form, the CDR3 reads TGTGCCAGCAGCCATCTACGATGGACAGCCCTTGGCACTGAAGCTTTCTTT.